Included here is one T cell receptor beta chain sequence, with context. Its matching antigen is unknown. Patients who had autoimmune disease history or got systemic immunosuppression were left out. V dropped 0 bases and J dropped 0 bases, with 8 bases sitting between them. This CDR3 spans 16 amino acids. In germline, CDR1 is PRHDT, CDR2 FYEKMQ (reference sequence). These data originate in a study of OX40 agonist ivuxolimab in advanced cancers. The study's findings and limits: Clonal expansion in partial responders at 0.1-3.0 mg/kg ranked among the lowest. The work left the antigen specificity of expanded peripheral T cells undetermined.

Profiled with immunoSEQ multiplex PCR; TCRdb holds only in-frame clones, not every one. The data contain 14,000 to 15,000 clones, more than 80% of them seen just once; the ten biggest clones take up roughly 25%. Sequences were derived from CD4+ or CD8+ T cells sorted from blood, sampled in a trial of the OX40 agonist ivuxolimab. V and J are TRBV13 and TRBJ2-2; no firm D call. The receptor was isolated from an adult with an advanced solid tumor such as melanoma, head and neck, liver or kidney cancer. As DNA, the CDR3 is TGTGCCAGCAGCTTAGGCCTCTGGTCGAACACCGGGGAGCTGTTTTTT. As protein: CASSLGLWSNTGELFF.